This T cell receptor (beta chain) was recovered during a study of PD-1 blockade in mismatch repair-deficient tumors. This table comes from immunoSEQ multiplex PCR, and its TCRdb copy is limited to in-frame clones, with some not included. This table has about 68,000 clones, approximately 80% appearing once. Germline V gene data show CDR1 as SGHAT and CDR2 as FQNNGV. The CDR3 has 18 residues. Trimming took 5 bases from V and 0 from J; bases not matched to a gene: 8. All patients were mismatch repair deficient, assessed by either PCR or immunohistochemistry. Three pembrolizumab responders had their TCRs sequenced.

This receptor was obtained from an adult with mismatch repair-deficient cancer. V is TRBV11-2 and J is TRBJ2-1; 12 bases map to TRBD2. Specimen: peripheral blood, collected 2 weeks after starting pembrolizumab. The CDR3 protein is CASSRGLAGTVSYNEQFF. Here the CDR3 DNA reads TGTGCCAGCAGCCGCGGACTAGCGGGAACCGTCTCCTACAATGAGCAGTTCTTC.